The sequence of this T cell receptor beta chain was determined in a study of T cell repertoires in cytomegalovirus infection. Across the whole study: Public TCR beta signatures were indicative of both CMV infection and a matching HLA type. Regarding the study as a whole: Within the response measured ex vivo, HLA-C-restricted CMV-specific TCR beta clonotypes were dominant.

Ten or more counts support this clonotype. Its matching antigen is unknown. From the reads, TCRdb called clonotypes with MiXCR, one entry per CDR3 protein. The sample holds 250,000 to 350,000 distinct CDR3 sequences, roughly 24% seen once. V lost 5 bases, J lost 5 bases, and 5 bases stayed unmatched. Germline V gene lookup returns CDR1 SGHTA and CDR2 FQGNSA. The CDR3 extends over 15 amino acids. The sample consisted of PBMCs. This TCR was sampled from a human donor in good health (CMV status not recorded). Some clones in this sample may be carry-over from other donors' samples. V gene TRBV7-2 combines with J gene TRBJ2-5; 13 bases line up with TRBD2. The CDR3 protein is CASSRGTSGTETQYF. Here the CDR3 DNA reads TGTGCCAGCAGCCGCGGGACTAGCGGGACGGAGACCCAGTACTTC.